A single sample gave rise to the 3 T cell receptor beta chains below, sequenced in a study of blood T cell repertoires in COVID-19. Repertoires were generated with immunoSEQ multiplex PCR, while TCRdb's copy carries only in-frame clones and drops some. The sample has around 180,000 clones; 70% to 90% are singletons. Sequenced sample: peripheral blood. Receptors were obtained from a man between 60 and 75 years old with acute or convalescent COVID-19.

The chain is built from TRBV6-5 and TRBJ2-2, with TRBD2 matching over 8 bases. CDR1 and CDR2 from the germline V gene are MNHEY and SVGAGI. J was trimmed by 6 bases and V by 3 bases; bases with no gene match: 9. The CDR3 contains 16 residues. Here the CDR3 DNA reads TGTGCCAGCAGTTATTCGACTAGCGAGACTTCCGGGGAGCTGTTTTTT. It is translated as CASSYSTSETSGELFF.

CDR3 in amino acids: CASSFIGGKGEQFF. The CDR3 DNA sequence: TGTGCCAGCAGCTTTATAGGGGGCAAGGGTGAGCAGTTCTTC. V is TRBV7-2 and J is TRBJ2-1, with 7 nucleotides matching TRBD1. Per the germline V gene, CDR1 is SGHTA and CDR2 is FQGNSA. The CDR3 runs 14 residues. The ends lost 3 bases at V and 9 bases at J; junction bases unmatched: 8.

This chain links TRBV20-1 with TRBJ2-1, with TRBD2 matching over 7 bases. Germline V gives CDR1 DFQATT, CDR2 SNEGSKA (reference sequence). CDR3 length equals 13 residues. J lost 7 bases, V lost 3 bases, and 6 bases had no gene match. The CDR3 here is CSASSAGVNEQFF. The CDR3 nucleotides read TGCAGTGCTAGTAGTGCGGGAGTAAATGAGCAGTTCTTC.